A selection of T cell receptor beta chains follows, all from one sample in a study. A single record per CDR3 protein comes from TCRdb applying MiXCR to the RT-PCR reads. Counted here are approximately 720,000 distinct CDR3 sequences, approximately 15% occurring once; the ten biggest clones make up 3.6%. The sequenced sample consisted of memory CD4+ T cells from blood. These TCRs come from a female donor in good health, serving as a healthy control. Both conserved end residues are part of each CDR3. D genes are given only for firm matches. A row's size may be missing; if present it is once, few, many or a size class.

clone_size	j_call	v_call	d_call	cdr3_nt	cdr3_aa
few	TRBJ1-2	TRBV20-1	NA	TGCAGTGCTATTCTGGACTATGGCTACACCTTC	CSAILDYGYTF
many	TRBJ2-2	TRBV6-5	NA	TGTGCCAGCAGTTACTCGACCGGGGTTGGGAATTCCGGGGAGCTGTTTTTT	CASSYSTGVGNSGELFF
few	TRBJ1-4	TRBV5-4	NA	TGTGCCAGCAGCTTGGATGGGGGAGCTAATGAAAAACTGTTTTTT	CASSLDGGANEKLFF
many	TRBJ2-7	TRBV6-5	NA	TGTGCCAGCAGTCAAACCGGGGTTTCCTACGAGCAGTACTTC	CASSQTGVSYEQYF
NA	TRBJ2-2	TRBV5-1	NA	TGCGCCAGCAGCCTCGGGGCAGAGAGGACCGGGGAGCTGTTTTTT	CASSLGAERTGELFF
many	TRBJ1-4	TRBV27	NA	TGTGCCAGCAGTCGAGGACCGCACGAAAAACTGTTTTTT	CASSRGPHEKLFF
few	TRBJ2-1	TRBV24-1	NA	TGTGCCACCAGTGATTCCCGCACCGGGTTCGTCGAGCAGTTCTTC	CATSDSRTGFVEQFF
NA	TRBJ1-2	TRBV5-1	TRBD1	TGCGCCAGCAGCTTAGGACAGGAGGGCTACACCTTC	CASSLGQEGYTF
NA	TRBJ2-1	TRBV7-7	NA	TGTGCCAGCAGCTTACCGGGATGTAAGGGCGCCTTC	CASSLPGCKGAF
many	TRBJ2-2	TRBV5-1	NA	TGCGCCAGCAGCGTCAACGCCGGGCAGACAGGGGAGCTGTTTTTT	CASSVNAGQTGELFF
few	TRBJ1-2	TRBV24-1	NA	TGTGCCACCAGTGATTCCTTGGGGACATGGGGCTACACCTTC	CATSDSLGTWGYTF
many	TRBJ2-7	TRBV7-8	NA	TGTGCCAGCAGCTTAAGGGCACTCGAGCAGTACTTC	CASSLRALEQYF
NA	TRBJ1-5	TRBV7-2	NA	TGTGCCAGCAGCCCTGACTCTCAGCCCCAGCATTTT	CASSPDSQPQHF
few	TRBJ1-2	TRBV10-3	NA	TGTGCCATCAGTGAGTCTGTGGACAGAAACGGCTACACCTTC	CAISESVDRNGYTF
NA	TRBJ1-5	TRBV12-3/TRBV12-4	NA	TGTGCCAGCAGTTGGAGACTCACCAATCAGCCCCAGCATTTT	CASSWRLTNQPQHF
NA	TRBJ1-5	TRBV6-2/TRBV6-3	TRBD1	TGTGCCAGCAGTTACTATAGGGGGACAGGGGGAAAGAGCAATCAGCCCCAGCATTTT	CASSYYRGTGGKSNQPQHF
many	TRBJ1-1	TRBV5-1	NA	TGCGCCAGCAGCTTGGCAAGCGAGGACACTGAAGCTTTCTTT	CASSLASEDTEAFF
once	TRBJ2-1	TRBV12-3/TRBV12-4	NA	TGTGCCAGCAGACGGGACCGGGAACAGCGGAATCGCAATGAGCAGTTCTTC	CASRRDREQRNRNEQFF